This paragraph reports one T cell receptor (beta chain). The antigen remains undetermined. Profiling relied on immunoSEQ multiplex PCR, and the TCRdb table lists in-frame clones only, not all of them. The sample shows about 15,000 clones, approximately 92% of them seen only once. Time point here: newly diagnosed, previously untreated cHL patient sample. This record belongs to a study of PD-1 blockade in classical Hodgkin lymphoma. The study's findings and limits: Newly diagnosed patients had baseline TCR diversity that was reportedly lower than that of healthy donors.

Germline V lookup: CDR1 MNHEY, CDR2 SVGAGI. V was clipped by 1 base and J by 7 bases; unmatched bases: 8. The CDR3 runs 16 residues. The source is a human donor with classical Hodgkin lymphoma. This sequence joins TRBV6-5 and TRBJ1-4; 8 bases are a match to TRBD1. The sample was peripheral blood mononuclear cells (PBMCs). The CDR3 protein is CASSYWIGRGPEKLFF. The CDR3 bases are TGTGCCAGCAGTTACTGGATCGGCAGGGGGCCTGAAAAACTGTTTTTT.